This TCR beta chain appears in the sequencing data of a study of T cells after yellow fever vaccination. Study-level information: The fractions with low cell numbers were processed using SMART-Seq v4 Ultra Low Input. Study-wide results and limits: The secondary T-cell response peaked on day 5, not day 15, but was weaker.

TCRdb reprocessed the 5' RACE reads via MiXCR and lists one record per CDR3 protein. The sample lists about 130,000 distinct CDR3 sequences; 7.5% to 10% were seen once. With 5 bases clipped from V and 0 bases from J, the junction kept 3 bases outside the gene matches. The CDR3 is 14 residues long. As concerns this clonotype: Its antigen is unknown.

The sample in question was CD8+ T cells sorted from PBMCs, obtained on the day of the yellow fever booster vaccination. The chain uses TRBV12-3 or TRBV12-4 and TRBJ1-1; the match to TRBD1 covers 7 bases. This receptor was obtained from a man between 18 and 29 years old who received the YFV17D yellow fever vaccine. For the CDR3, the DNA is TGTGCCAGCAGTAGCACAGGGGTGAACACTGAAGCTTTCTTT. Its protein is CASSSTGVNTEAFF.